This T cell receptor beta chain is from a study of T cells after yellow fever vaccination. CDR1 and CDR2 (germline): LNHNV, YYDKDF (reference sequence). The V and J ends lost 0 bases and 7 bases respectively, with 18 bases between them. The CDR3 is 16 amino acids. Template-switching 5'RACE yielded the TCR cDNA; a universal primer site and UMIs were added in the process. TCRdb reprocessed the 5' RACE reads with MiXCR, giving one entry per CDR3 protein. The sample has about 630,000 distinct CDR3 sequences, over 9% seen once; the top ten hold 15%. This TCR was sampled from a man aged 25 to 40 who received the YFV17D yellow fever vaccine. The chain joins TRBV15 to TRBJ1-2; weak D call: TRBD1 (5 bases). The source was PBMCs, collected on the day of the yellow fever booster vaccination. CDR3 residues: CATSRDRGEGLRGYTF. In DNA form, the CDR3 reads TGTGCCACCAGCAGAGATAGGGGAGAGGGGTTGCGTGGCTACACCTTC.